This entry is about one T cell receptor beta chain. Its antigen is still unknown. These data are taken from a study of blood T cells in healthy people across ages. Whole-study results and caveats: Naive and antigen-experienced cells could not be conclusively compared, given unsorted PBMCs.

Together with a sample-barcoded 5' primer, a J-beta primer mix was included in a second PCR lasting about 7 to 11 cycles. Every cDNA molecule bore a tag from a template-switch adaptor containing 12 random nucleotides. Every sample gave at least 3 million paired-end reads containing CDR3. MiXCR, run by TCRdb on the 5' RACE reads, gives a single entry per CDR3 protein. Of just over 1 million distinct CDR3 sequences detected, around 45% appear once; the ten largest clones hold approximately 19%. The CDR3 has 15 residues. Trimming cost V 4 bases and J 0 bases, with 10 bases left between them. Germline CDR1 ENHRY, CDR2 SYGVKD. Donors ranged from about 6 to 90 years old and were healthy Caucasians in Russia.

V gene TRBV10-3 combines with J gene TRBJ2-1, with D possibly being TRBD1 (5 bases). The clonotype comes from a woman aged 55-70 years in good health. The sequenced material came from blood. As DNA, the CDR3 is TGTGCCATCAGTGGCACAGGAAGCTCCTACAATGAGCAGTTCTTC. This translates into CAISGTGSSYNEQFF.